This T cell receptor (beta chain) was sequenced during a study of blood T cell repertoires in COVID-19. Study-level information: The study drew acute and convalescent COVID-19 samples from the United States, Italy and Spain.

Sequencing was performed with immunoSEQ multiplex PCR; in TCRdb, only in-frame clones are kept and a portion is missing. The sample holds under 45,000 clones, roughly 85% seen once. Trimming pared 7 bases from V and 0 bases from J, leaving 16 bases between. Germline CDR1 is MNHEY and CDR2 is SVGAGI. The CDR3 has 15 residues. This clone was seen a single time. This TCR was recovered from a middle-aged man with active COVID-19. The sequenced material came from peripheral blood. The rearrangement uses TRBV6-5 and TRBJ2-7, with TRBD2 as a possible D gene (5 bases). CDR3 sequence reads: CASILDYPSSYEQYF. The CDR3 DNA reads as TGTGCCAGCATCCTAGACTATCCTAGCTCCTACGAGCAGTACTTC.